Shown below are 15 T cell receptor beta chains from a single sample sequenced in a study of T cell repertoires in cytomegalovirus infection. Each CDR3 protein gets one entry after TCRdb re-called the reads with MiXCR. The table includes 400,000 or so distinct CDR3 sequences, 15% to 20% detected once. The source material was PBMCs. The receptors were sampled from a human donor in good health (CMV status not recorded). Some clones in this sample may be carry-over from other donors' samples.

The V and J genes are TRBV28 and TRBJ1-5; no firm D call. The CDR3 contains 15 residues. Germline V lookup: CDR1 MDHEN, CDR2 SYDVKM. Trimming removed 5 bases from V and 0 bases from J, with 11 bases in between. The CDR3 is CASSQIVTSNQPQHF. The CDR3 DNA is TGTGCCAGCAGTCAGATTGTGACTAGCAATCAGCCCCAGCATTTT.

This clonotype has more than one count but fewer than ten. Germline is not matched at one junction end, which may reflect a read error. The chain has TRBV7-2 and TRBJ2-5; TRBD1 or TRBD2 may be the D gene (5 bases each). Germline-derived CDR1 and CDR2 are SGHTA and FQGNSA. This CDR3 spans 13 amino acids. The CDR3 sequence is CASSLEPTGTIWF. The CDR3 nucleotides read TGTGCCAGCAGCTTAGAACCGACCGGGACGATATGGTTC.

A few counts support this clonotype. The CDR3 loop reads CASRTHYPDTQYF. CDR3 DNA sequence: TGTGCCAGCAGGACACATTACCCGGATACGCAGTATTTT. V gene TRBV12-3 or TRBV12-4 combines with J gene TRBJ2-3; unclear D gene. The CDR3 contains 13 residues. Trimming took off 6 bases at V and 6 bases at J, with 13 bases between the two ends.

This clonotype was seen repeatedly, ten times or more. CDR3 loop: CASRPPGGGYEQYF. The CDR3 DNA reads as TGTGCCAGCAGGCCGCCGGGAGGTGGATACGAGCAGTACTTC. The chain carries TRBV28 and TRBJ2-7; 7 nucleotides match TRBD2. CDR1 is MDHEN, CDR2 SYDVKM, per germline. There are 14 residues in the CDR3. The V gene end was trimmed by 6 bases and the J gene end by 4 bases; junction bases not matched to a gene: 9.

This clonotype was counted a few times. The V call is TRBV5-5, the J call TRBJ1-2; TRBD1 is a possible D gene (5 bases). This CDR3 is 14 amino acids long. Deletions cut 5 bases from V and 1 base from J, with 12 bases between. Germline CDR1 and CDR2: SGHKS and YYEKEE (reference sequence). The CDR3 DNA reads as TGTGCCAGCAGACAAGACAGTTTTAACTATGGCTACACCTTC. Amino acids: CASRQDSFNYGYTF.

The chain links TRBV6-5 to TRBJ2-3; 8 bases match TRBD2. V lost 8 bases to trimming and J lost 0 bases; unmatched junction nucleotides: 4. Germline loops: CDR1 MNHEY, CDR2 SVGAGI. The CDR3 totals 14 residues. The CDR3 DNA is TGTGCCAGCCGGGGGGGGGGCAGCACAGATACGCAGTATTTT. As protein: CASRGGGSTDTQYF.

This clonotype was found a few times. The genes are TRBV5-4 and TRBJ2-7; 7 bases are a match to TRBD1. The V gene's germline CDR1 is SGHNT and CDR2 YYREEE (reference sequence). The CDR3 covers 16 residues. The junction had 11 bases not matched to a gene; V was cut back by 4 bases and J by 1 base. The CDR3 DNA is TGTGCCAGCAGCACCCTTCAGGGGGTGGGTTCCTACGAGCAGTACTTC. Translation: CASSTLQGVGSYEQYF.

This rearrangement joins TRBV12-3 or TRBV12-4 to TRBJ1-1; 9 bases align to TRBD1. V shed 6 bases, J shed 8 bases, and the junction held 7 bases outside the gene matches. This CDR3 is built from 13 residues. CDR3 residues: CASRVNRGPEAFF. The CDR3 DNA reads as TGTGCCAGCAGGGTAAACAGGGGGCCCGAAGCTTTCTTT.

Ten or more counts support this clonotype. The chain uses TRBV2 and TRBJ1-3; D ambiguous. Germline V CDR1 and CDR2: SNHLY, FYNNEI. The germline V and J ends were trimmed by 3 bases and 0 bases, with 12 bases remaining between them. This CDR3 comprises 16 residues. The CDR3 here is CASSDYRRSSGNTIYF. The CDR3 bases are TGTGCCAGCAGTGACTATAGGAGAAGCTCTGGAAACACCATATATTTT. The whole variable domain, remainder taken from reference TRBV2 and TRBJ1-3, is EPEVTQTPSHQVTQMGQEVILRCVPISNHLYFYWYRQILGQKVEFLVSFYNNEISEKSEIFDDQFSVERPDGSNFTLKIRSTKLEDSAMYFCASSDYRRSSGNTIYFGEGSWLTVV.

This rearrangement joins TRBV6-2 or TRBV6-3 to TRBJ2-7; either TRBD1 or TRBD2 may fit D (6 bases each). In germline, CDR1 is MNHEY, CDR2 SVGEGT. The germline V and J ends were trimmed by 6 bases and 6 bases, with 15 bases remaining between them. CDR3 length: 13 residues. DNA of the CDR3: TGTGCCAGCAGCGGACTCGGGGGCCGCGAGCAGTACTTC. This translates into CASSGLGGREQYF.

The chain recombines TRBV28 with TRBJ1-5; D ambiguous. The CDR3 extends over 16 amino acids. Germline V gene data show CDR1 as MDHEN and CDR2 as SYDVKM. Trimming pared 8 bases from V and 2 bases from J, leaving 19 bases between. CDR3 amino acids: CASREGGWFGNQPQHF. CDR3 sequence (DNA): TGTGCCAGCCGGGAGGGAGGGTGGTTCGGCAATCAGCCCCAGCATTTT. The whole variable domain, filled in from reference TRBV28 and TRBJ1-5, reads DVKVTQSSRYLVKRTGEKVFLECVQDMDHENMFWYRQDPGLGLRLIYFSYDVKMKEKGDIPEGYSVSREKKERFSLILESASTNQTSMYLCASREGGWFGNQPQHFGDGTRLSIL.

Only a few counts were recorded for this clonotype. The chain combines TRBV4-3 with TRBJ2-2, with 8 bases aligning to TRBD1. Germline V CDR1 and CDR2: LGHNA, YSLEER. Trimming at V came to 2 bases and at J to 7 bases, leaving 3 bases not matched to a gene. The CDR3 totals 14 residues. The CDR3 sequence: CASSQKQGGGELFF. In DNA form, the CDR3 reads TGCGCCAGCAGCCAAAAACAGGGGGGCGGGGAGCTGTTTTTT.

About this clonotype: A much more abundant neighbour one base away suggests this may be a read error. This chain uses TRBV7-6 with TRBJ2-5; possible D gene TRBD1, 5 bases. Germline lookup yields CDR1 SGHVS and CDR2 FNYEAQ. Trimming left V 6 bases short and J 3 bases short, with 14 bases between. This CDR3 comprises 14 residues. CDR3 DNA sequence: TGTGCCAGCAGTAGATCAGGGAAAAAAGAGACCCAGTACTTC. Its protein product is CASSRSGKKETQYF.

This clonotype was counted ten times or more. V usage is TRBV28 and J usage is TRBJ1-6; possibly TRBD1 for D (5 bases). V lost 1 base and J 8 bases, leaving 12 bases between the germline ends. Germline V gene lookup returns CDR1 MDHEN and CDR2 SYDVKM. CDR3 size: 15 residues. The CDR3 DNA reads as TGTGCCAGCAGTTTATCCGGGACTGGGTATTCACCCCTCCACTTT. Protein sequence: CASSLSGTGYSPLHF.

This clonotype showed up just a few times. This chain joins TRBV6-5 and TRBJ2-4; TRBD2 is a possible D gene (6 bases). V was pared by 5 bases and J by 8 bases, with 16 bases between. The germline CDR1 and CDR2 sequences are MNHEY and SVGAGI. This CDR3 spans 14 amino acids. The CDR3 reads CASSPLSGGDIQYF. DNA for the CDR3: TGTGCCAGCAGTCCCTTATCGGGCGGGGACATTCAGTACTTC.